This T cell receptor beta chain was documented in a study of radiation and T cells in renal cell carcinoma. Sample time point: blood 2 weeks post-SBRT. Stated treatment: 15 Gy SBRT to primary tumor, nephrectomy 4 weeks later. Sequencing used immunoSEQ multiplex PCR; TCRdb keeps in-frame clones, though not all of them. The sample holds tens of thousands of clones, less than 85% seen once. This clone has a single count. Its antigen is currently unknown. The CDR3 length is 17 residues. The germline V gene encodes CDR1 SGHKS and CDR2 YYEKEE (reference sequence). V was pared by 0 bases and J by 0 bases, with 13 bases between. Points from the study as a whole: Top tumor clonotypes rose in blood 2 weeks post-radiation, then contracted.

The sequencing here drew on blood, taken from a patient whose treatment included radiotherapy and nephrectomy. This rearrangement joins TRBV5-5 to TRBJ2-1; D is possibly TRBD2 (6 bases). The source of this sequence is a woman between 65 and 79 years old with renal cell carcinoma. This chain's CDR3 is CASSLALAVNSYNEQFF. The CDR3 DNA sequence: TGTGCCAGCAGCTTGGCCTTAGCGGTGAACTCCTACAATGAGCAGTTCTTC.